This entry describes one T cell receptor beta chain. The data belong to a study of control samples from healthy donors and cancer patients. There are 16 residues in the CDR3. Per the germline V gene, CDR1 is MGHRA and CDR2 is YSYEKL. Trimming shortened V by 3 bases and J by 4 bases, and 18 bases separated the two germline ends. Some clones are missing from TCRdb's copy, which holds only in-frame ones; the method was immunoSEQ multiplex PCR. The table has 75,000 to 95,000 clones, about nine tenths seen once. The TCR was taken from a woman between 18 and 30 years old in good health. The sequenced sample was blood. V gene TRBV4-1 combines with J gene TRBJ1-1, with D maybe TRBD1 (5 bases). This chain's CDR3 is CASSHGRARGGTEAFF. The DNA of the CDR3 is TGCGCCAGCAGCCACGGGCGGGCCCGGGGGGGCACTGAAGCTTTCTTT.